This T cell receptor (beta chain) was observed in a study of OX40 agonist ivuxolimab in advanced cancers. Study outcomes and limitations: Certain nonresponding patients likewise had low normalized T-cell clonal expansion.

The CDR3 runs 13 residues. The germline gives CDR1 SGHNT, CDR2 YENEEA. The trim removed 4 bases at V and 5 bases at J, leaving 4 bases unmatched. TCRdb's table, derived via immunoSEQ multiplex PCR, lists solely in-frame clones and lacks some. The repertoire holds 63,000 or so clones, about 82% seen once, with approximately 1% in the top ten. Regarding this clone: Its specificity is not known.

This receptor was taken from an adult with an advanced solid tumor such as melanoma, head and neck, liver or kidney cancer. Sequencing was performed on CD4+ or CD8+ T cells sorted from blood, taken in a trial of the OX40 agonist ivuxolimab. The rearrangement links TRBV11-3 to TRBJ2-7; 8 bases are shared with TRBD2. The CDR3 region is CASSSGGANEQYF. CDR3 nucleotide sequence: TGTGCCAGCAGCTCCGGGGGGGCAAACGAGCAGTACTTC.